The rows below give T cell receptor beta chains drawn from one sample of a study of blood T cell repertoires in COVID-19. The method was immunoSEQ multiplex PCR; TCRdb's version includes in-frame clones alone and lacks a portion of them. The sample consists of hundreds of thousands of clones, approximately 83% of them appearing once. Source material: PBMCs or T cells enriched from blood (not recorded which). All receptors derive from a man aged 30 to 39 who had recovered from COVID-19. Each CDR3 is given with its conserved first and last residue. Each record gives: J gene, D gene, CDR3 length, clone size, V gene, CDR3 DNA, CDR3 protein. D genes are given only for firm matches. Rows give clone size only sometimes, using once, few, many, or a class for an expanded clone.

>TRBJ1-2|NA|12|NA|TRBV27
TGTGCCAGCAGTTTAAGGGGGTATGGCTACACCTTC
CASSLRGYGYTF
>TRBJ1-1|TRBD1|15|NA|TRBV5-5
TGTGCCAGCAGCCCAACAGGGGCGGAGGGCACTGAAGCTTTCTTT
CASSPTGAEGTEAFF
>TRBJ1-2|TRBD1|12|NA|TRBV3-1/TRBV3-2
TGTGCCAGCAGATCGACAGGGGATGGCTACACCTTC
CASRSTGDGYTF
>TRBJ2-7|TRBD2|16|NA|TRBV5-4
TGTGCCAGCAGCCAAAACCCGGGACTAGCGGGGTACGAGCAGTACTTC
CASSQNPGLAGYEQYF
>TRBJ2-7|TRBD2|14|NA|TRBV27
TGTGCCAGCAGTGGGGGGGGGATCGTCTACGAGCAGTACTTC
CASSGGGIVYEQYF
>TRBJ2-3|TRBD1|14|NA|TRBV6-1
TGTGCCAGCAGTCGGACAGGGAACACAGATACGCAGTATTTT
CASSRTGNTDTQYF
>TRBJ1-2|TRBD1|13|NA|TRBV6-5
TGTGCCAGCTCCGGACAGGGACGGTATGGCTACACCTTC
CASSGQGRYGYTF
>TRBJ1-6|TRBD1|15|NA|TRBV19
TGTGCCAGTCGCCCGGACAGGTCCTATAATTCACCCCTCCACTTT
CASRPDRSYNSPLHF
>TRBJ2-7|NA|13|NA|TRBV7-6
TGTGCCAGCAGCTTAGCTAGCTCCTACGAGCAGTACTTC
CASSLASSYEQYF
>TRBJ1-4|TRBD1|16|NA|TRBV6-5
TGTGCCAGCAGTTTAACAGGGGGCTGGACTAATGAAAAACTGTTTTTT
CASSLTGGWTNEKLFF
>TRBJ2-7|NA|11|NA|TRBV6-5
TGTGCCAGCAGACAGGGCCACGAGCAGTACTTC
CASRQGHEQYF
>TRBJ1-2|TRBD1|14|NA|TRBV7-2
TGTGCCAGCAGCAAGGGGGCAGACGTCTATGGCTACACCTTC
CASSKGADVYGYTF
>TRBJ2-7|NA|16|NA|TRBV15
TGTGCCACCAGCAGAGATTCGGCTCAAGGAGCCTACGAGCAGTACTTC
CATSRDSAQGAYEQYF
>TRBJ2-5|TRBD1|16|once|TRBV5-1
TGCGCCAGCAGCTTGGGTGGACAGGCCCGGCAAGAGACCCAGTACTTC
CASSLGGQARQETQYF
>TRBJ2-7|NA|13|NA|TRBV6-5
TGTGCCAGCAGCCGATCGACAGGCTACGAGCAGTACTTC
CASSRSTGYEQYF
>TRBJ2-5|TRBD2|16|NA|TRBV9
TGTGCCAGCAGCGTGGAGAGGGGACTAGCTCGCCAGACCCAGTACTTC
CASSVERGLARQTQYF
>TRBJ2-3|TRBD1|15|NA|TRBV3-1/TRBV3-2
TGTGCCAGCAGCCGAATGACAGGGTTCCCAGATACGCAGTATTTT
CASSRMTGFPDTQYF
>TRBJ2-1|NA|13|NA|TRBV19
TGTGCCAGTAGTGTCCTTCTGACAGGTGAGCAGTTCTTC
CASSVLLTGEQFF
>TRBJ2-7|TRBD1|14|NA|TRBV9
TGTGCCAGCAGCCAGGGACAGGGGGCCTACGAGCAGTACTTC
CASSQGQGAYEQYF
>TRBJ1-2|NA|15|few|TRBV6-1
TGTGCCAGCAGTGACCAAGACAGATACAACTATGGCTACACCTTC
CASSDQDRYNYGYTF
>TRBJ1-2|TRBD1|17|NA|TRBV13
TGTGCCAGCAGCTCCGATTTGGACAGGGGTAGAGGCTATGGCTACACCTTC
CASSSDLDRGRGYGYTF
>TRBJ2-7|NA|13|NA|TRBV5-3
TGTGCCAGAAGCCGGGGAAGCTCCCACGAGCAGTACTTC
CARSRGSSHEQYF
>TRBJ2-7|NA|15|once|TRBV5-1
TGCGCCAGCAGCTTGGGCGGGGGCGCAGCCTACGAGCAGTACTTC
CASSLGGGAAYEQYF
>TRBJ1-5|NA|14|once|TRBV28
TGTGCCAGCAGCCCGAACAGGGTTAGGCAGCCCCAGCATTTT
CASSPNRVRQPQHF
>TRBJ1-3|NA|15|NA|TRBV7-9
TGTGCCAGCAGCCCTAGGACCGGACTTGGAAACACCATATATTTT
CASSPRTGLGNTIYF
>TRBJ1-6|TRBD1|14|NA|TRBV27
TGTGCCAGCACCTGGGGACAGGGGAACTCACCCCTCCACTTT
CASTWGQGNSPLHF
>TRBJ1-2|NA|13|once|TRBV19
TGTGCCAGTAGTAAGGCGGCTAACTATGGCTACACCTTC
CASSKAANYGYTF
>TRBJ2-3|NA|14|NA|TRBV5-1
TGCGCCAGCAGCTTGGGACAAGTACCAGATGCGCAGTATTTT
CASSLGQVPDAQYF
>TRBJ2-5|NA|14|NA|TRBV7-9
TGTGCCAGCAGCTTAGGGGGGCGGCAAGAGACCCAGTACTTC
CASSLGGRQETQYF
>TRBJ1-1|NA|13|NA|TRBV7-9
TGTGCCAGCAGCTTAGGGCAGGCCACTGAAGCTTTCTTT
CASSLGQATEAFF
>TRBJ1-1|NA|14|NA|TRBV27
TGTGCCAGCACCCGCGGGGCCGAGGGCACTGAAGCTTTCTTT
CASTRGAEGTEAFF
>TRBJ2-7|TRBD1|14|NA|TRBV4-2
TGTGCCAGCAGCCTTGGGGACAGATCCTACGAGCAGTACTTC
CASSLGDRSYEQYF
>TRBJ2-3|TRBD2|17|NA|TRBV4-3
TGCGCCAGCAGCCAAGATGGGACTAGCGGGGGGTTGGATACGCAGTATTTT
CASSQDGTSGGLDTQYF
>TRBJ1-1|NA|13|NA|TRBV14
TGTGCCAGCAGCCAAGATCCGGGCACTGAAGCTTTCTTT
CASSQDPGTEAFF
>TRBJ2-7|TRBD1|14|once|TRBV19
TGTGCCAGTAGACCGGGACAGGGGATAAGAGAGCAGTACTTC
CASRPGQGIREQYF
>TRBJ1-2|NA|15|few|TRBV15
TGTGCCACCAGCAGAGATCGATGGCAACCCTATGGCTACACCTTC
CATSRDRWQPYGYTF
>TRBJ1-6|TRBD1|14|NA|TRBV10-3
TGTGCCATCAGTTCGGGACAGGGGGCTTCACCCCTCCACTTT
CAISSGQGASPLHF
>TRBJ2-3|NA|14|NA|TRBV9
TGTGCCAGCAGCGTAGGATCTAGATCCGATACGCAGTATTTT
CASSVGSRSDTQYF
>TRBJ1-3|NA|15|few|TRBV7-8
TGTGCCAGCAGCTTAGTGGCGGGGTCGGGAAACACCATATATTTT
CASSLVAGSGNTIYF
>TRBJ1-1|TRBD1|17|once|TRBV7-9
TGTGCCAGCAGCTTAGAGGTCTCCGGGACAGGGGACGATGAAGCTTTCTTT
CASSLEVSGTGDDEAFF
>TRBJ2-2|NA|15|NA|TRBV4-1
TGCGCCAGCAGCGGCCTAGCCTCGAACACCGGGGAGCTGTTTTTT
CASSGLASNTGELFF
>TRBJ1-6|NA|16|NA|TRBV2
TGTGCCAGCAGTGAGCGTGGGGGCAGTAATAATTCACCCCTCCACTTT
CASSERGGSNNSPLHF
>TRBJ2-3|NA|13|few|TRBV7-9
TGTGCCAGCAGCCCCCCGGAGATAGATACGCAGTATTTT
CASSPPEIDTQYF
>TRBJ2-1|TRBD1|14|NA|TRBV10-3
TGTGCCATCACAGGGGGCCTAGAATACAATGAGCAGTTCTTC
CAITGGLEYNEQFF
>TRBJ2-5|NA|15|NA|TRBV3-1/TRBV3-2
TGTGCCAGCAGCCAATCATTGACCCTAGGGGTGACCCAGTACTTC
CASSQSLTLGVTQYF